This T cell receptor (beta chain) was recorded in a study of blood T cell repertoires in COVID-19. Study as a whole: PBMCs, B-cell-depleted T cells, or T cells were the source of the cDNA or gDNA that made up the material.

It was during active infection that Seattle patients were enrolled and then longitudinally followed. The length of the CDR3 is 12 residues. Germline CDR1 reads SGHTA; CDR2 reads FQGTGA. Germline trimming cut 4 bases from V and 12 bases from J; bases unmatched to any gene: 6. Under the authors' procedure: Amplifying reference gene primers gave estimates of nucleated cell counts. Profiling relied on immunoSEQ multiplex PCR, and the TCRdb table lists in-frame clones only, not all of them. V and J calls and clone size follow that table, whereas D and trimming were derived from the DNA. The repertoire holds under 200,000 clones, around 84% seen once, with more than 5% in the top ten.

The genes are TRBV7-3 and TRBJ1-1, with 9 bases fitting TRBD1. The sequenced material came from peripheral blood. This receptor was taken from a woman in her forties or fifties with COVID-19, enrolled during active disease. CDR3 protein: CASSSRQGVTFF. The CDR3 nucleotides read TGTGCCAGCAGCTCCCGACAGGGGGTGACTTTCTTT.